A selection of T cell receptor beta chains follows, all from one sample in a study of graft-versus-host responses after intestinal transplantation. Profiled with immunoSEQ multiplex PCR; TCRdb holds only in-frame clones, not every one. The sample gives over 90,000 clones, roughly 93% of which show up once; roughly 1.2% is in the top ten. The antigens these receptors bind are not known. The sequencing here drew on unstimulated CD8+ T cells sorted from spleen or lymph node cells, taken before intestinal transplant. Receptors were obtained from a human donor who received an intestinal transplant. Both conserved end residues are part of each CDR3. A D gene is named only where the DNA matches it firmly. Size tells how often a clone was seen (once, few, many) or the class of an expanded clone, and some rows leave it out.

once	TRBV11-1	NA	TRBJ2-7	CASSGRLNEQYF	TGTGCCAGCTCGGGGAGGCTCAACGAGCAGTACTTC
NA	TRBV7-8	TRBD2	TRBJ2-1	CASSLARGGGEQFF	TGTGCCAGCAGCTTAGCGCGGGGGGGTGGTGAGCAGTTCTTC
NA	TRBV9	TRBD2	TRBJ2-1	CASSESGGAISYNEQFF	TGTGCCAGCAGCGAAAGCGGGGGGGCTATCTCCTACAATGAGCAGTTCTTC
NA	TRBV2	NA	TRBJ1-1	CASSYSTGRGNTEAFF	TGTGCCAGCAGCTATTCAACAGGGAGGGGGAACACTGAAGCTTTCTTT
NA	TRBV7-9	NA	TRBJ1-5	CASSFGTGSNQPQHF	TGTGCCAGCAGCTTCGGGACGGGTAGCAATCAGCCCCAGCATTTT
NA	TRBV7-8	TRBD2	TRBJ2-3	CASSSGPGGSRDTQYF	TGTGCCAGCAGCTCGGGGCCGGGGGGGAGTCGAGATACGCAGTATTTT
NA	TRBV6-1	NA	TRBJ2-7	CASRGTYEQYF	TGTGCCAGCAGAGGGACCTACGAGCAGTACTTC
NA	TRBV29-1	NA	TRBJ1-1	CSVEAANLNTEAFF	TGCAGCGTTGAAGCAGCCAACCTGAACACTGAAGCTTTCTTT
NA	TRBV19	NA	TRBJ1-1	CASSPQVYTEAFF	TGTGCCAGTAGTCCGCAGGTTTACACTGAAGCTTTCTTT
NA	TRBV5-8	TRBD1	TRBJ2-7	CASSTGAYEQYF	TGTGCCAGCAGCACAGGGGCCTACGAGCAGTACTTC
NA	TRBV27	NA	TRBJ2-5	CASSSLGGQETQYF	TGTGCCAGCAGCAGCTTAGGGGGACAAGAGACCCAGTACTTC
NA	TRBV9	TRBD2	TRBJ2-1	CASSGSGGAYNEQFF	TGTGCCAGCAGCGGTAGCGGGGGGGCCTACAATGAGCAGTTCTTC
NA	TRBV2	NA	TRBJ2-7	CASSDRGANYEQYF	TGTGCCAGCAGTGACCGGGGGGCCAACTACGAGCAGTACTTC
NA	TRBV4-1	NA	TRBJ1-1	CASSFRQNTEAFF	TGCGCCAGCAGCTTTAGACAGAACACTGAAGCTTTCTTT
NA	TRBV27	NA	TRBJ2-1	CASSLGSYNEQFF	TGTGCCAGCAGTTTAGGCAGTTACAATGAGCAGTTCTTC
NA	TRBV7-6	TRBD2	TRBJ2-2	CASSRIAGWNTGELFF	TGTGCCAGCAGCCGCATAGCGGGGTGGAACACCGGGGAGCTGTTTTTT
NA	TRBV27	NA	TRBJ1-4	CASSSGTSTNEKLFF	TGTGCCAGCAGTTCGGGGACATCAACTAATGAAAAACTGTTTTTT
NA	TRBV7-9	NA	TRBJ1-2	CASSLDRTGLYGYTF	TGTGCCAGCAGCTTAGATCGAACAGGGCTCTATGGCTACACCTTC
NA	TRBV30	TRBD1	TRBJ1-4	CARGQGSEKLFF	TGTGCCCGGGGACAGGGAAGCGAAAAACTGTTTTTT
few	TRBV10-3	NA	TRBJ1-2	CAISAEVGWGYTF	TGTGCCATCAGCGCGGAGGTTGGGTGGGGCTACACCTTC
NA	TRBV10-2	NA	TRBJ1-5	CASRDGAQPQHF	TGCGCCAGCAGAGATGGGGCTCAGCCCCAGCATTTT
NA	TRBV9	TRBD2	TRBJ2-5	CASSVGTSVEETQYF	TGTGCCAGCAGCGTAGGGACTAGCGTTGAAGAGACCCAGTACTTC
NA	TRBV11-3	TRBD2	TRBJ2-3	CASSPREGRFTDTQYF	TGTGCCAGCAGCCCGAGGGAGGGACGGTTCACAGATACGCAGTATTTT
NA	TRBV7-2	TRBD2	TRBJ2-3	CASSLAWELFLAGDLTDTQYF	TGTGCCAGCAGCTTAGCCTGGGAACTTTTCCTAGCGGGGGACCTCACAGATACGCAGTATTTT